These 25 T cell receptor beta chains share one sample of origin, sequenced in a study of T cell responses to AZD1222 COVID-19 vaccine. Produced via immunoSEQ multiplex PCR; TCRdb's table is partial and in-frame only. The sample holds 90,000 to 120,000 clones, about 85% seen once. This specimen consisted of peripheral blood, obtained on day 0 of AZD1222 vaccination. Source of these receptors: an adult in good health.

The V call is TRBV20-1, the J call TRBJ1-4; TRBD1 is a possible D gene (6 bases). The CDR3 extends over 11 amino acids. The V gene's germline CDR1 is DFQATT and CDR2 SNEGSKA (reference sequence). Trimming removed 4 bases from V and 8 bases from J, with 8 bases in between. CDR3 loop: CSATGQEKLFF. The CDR3 DNA is TGCAGTGCTACCGGACAGGAAAAACTGTTTTTT.

A word on this clone: A much bigger clone sits one base away, suggesting this may be a read error. This sample also contains other DNA sequences that code for the same CDR3. This chain uses TRBV7-9 with TRBJ1-3; no clear D. This CDR3 has 12 amino acids. Trimming removed 2 bases from V and 2 bases from J, with 1 base in between. The V gene's germline CDR1 is SEHNR and CDR2 FQNEAQ (reference sequence). CDR3 in amino acids: CASSLPGNTIYF. The DNA of the CDR3 is TGTGCCAGCAGCTTACCTGGAAACACCATATATTTT.

The genes are TRBV5-1 and TRBJ2-3; 11 bases line up with TRBD1. CDR3 size: 14 residues. Germline CDR1 SGHRS, CDR2 YFSETQ. With V trimmed by 4 bases and J by 5 bases, 3 bases remained unmatched. The CDR3 here is CASSTGTGGDTQYF. The DNA of the CDR3 is TGCGCCAGCAGCACCGGGACAGGGGGAGATACGCAGTATTTT.

The chain links TRBV7-9 to TRBJ1-2; TRBD1 aligns across 8 bases. Trimming cost V 4 bases and J 10 bases; bases outside gene matches: 11. The germline CDR1 and CDR2 sequences are SEHNR and FQNEAQ (reference sequence). The CDR3 spans 14 residues. The CDR3 region is CASSSGGGQDSYTF. CDR3 coding DNA: TGTGCCAGCAGCTCCGGGGGGGGACAGGACTCCTACACCTTC.

The V and J genes are TRBV23-1 and TRBJ2-7, with D possibly being TRBD1 (6 bases). TRBV23-1 is an ORF for which the function is uncertain. The V end was cut by 6 bases, the J end by 2 bases, with 17 bases between. This CDR3 region has 15 residues. DNA for the CDR3: TGCGCCAGCAGGCGATGCTGGGACACAACCTACGAGCAGTACTTC. This codes for CASRRCWDTTYEQYF.

The V and J genes are TRBV5-1 and TRBJ2-3; no clear D. Germline assignment: CDR1 SGHRS and CDR2 YFSETQ. Trimming took off 4 bases at V and 4 bases at J, with 10 bases between the two ends. The CDR3 loop spans 13 amino acids. CDR3 amino acids: CASSPYRADTQYF. CDR3 DNA sequence: TGCGCCAGCAGCCCCTATCGTGCAGATACGCAGTATTTT. Drawing the rest from reference TRBV5-1 and TRBJ2-3, the complete variable domain is KAGVTQTPRYLIKTRGQQVTLSCSPISGHRSVSWYQQTPGQGLQFLFEYFSETQRNKGNFPGRFSGRQFSNSRSEMNVSTLELGDSALYLCASSPYRADTQYFGPGTRLTVL.

The V and J genes are TRBV13 and TRBJ2-7, with 13 bases identical to TRBD2. From germline, CDR1 is PRHDT and CDR2 FYEKMQ (reference sequence). The CDR3 totals 16 residues. Trimming removed 5 bases from V and 2 bases from J; junction bases left unmatched: 6. CDR3 coding DNA: TGTGCCAGCAGCCCGATGACTAGCGGGGGGACCTACGAGCAGTACTTC. Translating it yields CASSPMTSGGTYEQYF.

The rearrangement links TRBV5-1 to TRBJ2-3; TRBD2 might be the D (5 bases). CDR3 length: 16 residues. Trimming cost V 0 bases and J 3 bases, with 14 bases left between them. Germline V gene lookup returns CDR1 SGHRS and CDR2 YFSETQ. CDR3 nucleotide sequence: TGCGCCAGCAGCTTGGAGCAGGCGGGTGGGACAGATACGCAGTATTTT. It yields the protein CASSLEQAGGTDTQYF.

This clone was seen a handful of times. The chain combines TRBV7-9 with TRBJ1-5; D perhaps matches TRBD1 (6 bases). The CDR3 length is 13 residues. Germline-derived CDR1 and CDR2 are SEHNR and FQNEAQ (reference sequence). The V end was cut by 5 bases, the J end by 4 bases, with 9 bases between. CDR3 residues: CASSRQENQPQHF. CDR3 sequence (DNA): TGTGCCAGCAGCCGACAGGAGAATCAGCCCCAGCATTTT.

This sequence joins TRBV4-2 and TRBJ1-5; 7 nucleotides line up with TRBD1. This CDR3 spans 16 amino acids. CDR1 and CDR2 (germline): LGHNA, YNFKEQ. The V gene end was trimmed by 0 bases and the J gene end by 3 bases; junction bases not matched to a gene: 5. CDR3 bases: TGTGCCAGCAGCCAAGATCAGGGACAGATCAATCAGCCCCAGCATTTT. Its protein is CASSQDQGQINQPQHF.

The chain is built from TRBV5-4 and TRBJ2-5; D gene ambiguous. Trimming cost V 4 bases and J 4 bases, with 14 bases left between them. The CDR3 sequence is 14 residues long. Germline CDR1 reads SGHNT; CDR2 reads YYREEE (reference sequence). CDR3 coding DNA: TGTGCCAGCAGCCACGGCACACGGGTAGAGACCCAGTACTTC. Encoded protein: CASSHGTRVETQYF. Variable domain in full (rest from reference TRBV5-4 and TRBJ2-5): ETGVTQSPTHLIKTRGQQVTLRCSSQSGHNTVSWYQQALGQGPQFIFQYYREEENGRGNFPPRFSGLQFPNYSSELNVNALELDDSALYLCASSHGTRVETQYFGPGTRLLVL.

The J gene is TRBJ2-7, the V gene TRBV13; 9 positions match TRBD1. The CDR3 extends over 18 amino acids. The ends lost 3 bases at V and 2 bases at J; junction bases unmatched: 14. CDR1 is PRHDT, CDR2 FYEKMQ, per germline (reference sequence). For the CDR3, the DNA is TGTGCCAGCAGCTTTTCACCGGGACAGGGAACGTATCCCTACGAGCAGTACTTC. It codes for CASSFSPGQGTYPYEQYF.

This clone was detected only a few times. J is TRBJ1-1 and V is TRBV6-4, with 12 nucleotides matching TRBD1. The CDR3 sequence is 14 residues long. Looked up from germline, CDR1 is MRHNA and CDR2 is SNTAGT. With V trimmed by 4 bases and J by 8 bases, 5 bases remained unmatched. The CDR3 nucleotides are TGTGCCAGCAGTGCCGGGACAGGGGGCGAGGAAGCTTTCTTT. It yields the protein CASSAGTGGEEAFF.

The CDR3, as DNA: TGTGCCAGCAGTCCCAGGGGGCTCGGCTACACCTTC. It yields the protein CASSPRGLGYTF. The chain employs TRBV6-4 and TRBJ1-2; TRBD1 agrees at 8 bases. V lost 5 bases, J lost 8 bases, and 4 bases stayed unmatched. The CDR3 extends over 12 amino acids. CDR1 and CDR2 from the germline V gene are MRHNA and SNTAGT.

This chain uses TRBV6-6 with TRBJ1-6; possible D gene TRBD1, 6 bases. V gave up 6 bases and J gave up 7 bases, with 19 bases separating them. This CDR3 region has 16 residues. Germline V lookup: CDR1 MNHNY, CDR2 SVGAGI (reference sequence). The DNA of the CDR3 is TGTGCCAGCAGGCCCGAGGGGGGAGGTCTCAATTCACCCCTCCACTTT. This translates into CASRPEGGGLNSPLHF.

The rearrangement joins TRBV14 to TRBJ2-7, with 12 nucleotides matching TRBD2. Germline lookup yields CDR1 SGHDN and CDR2 FVKESK. The CDR3 has 20 residues. Trimming took 0 bases from V and 1 from J; bases not matched to a gene: 13. The CDR3 bases are TGTGCCAGCAGCCAAGAAGAGGTTCGACTAGCGGGAGAGTTATCCTACGAGCAGTACTTC. Amino acid sequence: CASSQEEVRLAGELSYEQYF.

The CDR3 nucleotides are TGTGCCAGCAGCGTTATAGGGGGTTCGAACACTGAAGCTTTCTTT. This gives the protein CASSVIGGSNTEAFF. J is TRBJ1-1 and V is TRBV9; tentatively, D is TRBD1 (6 bases). The V end lost 2 bases, the J end lost 1 base, and 12 bases lay between the germline ends. Germline-derived CDR1 and CDR2 are SGDLS and YYNGEE. The CDR3 consists of 15 residues.

The V and J genes are TRBV5-1 and TRBJ2-5; D perhaps matches TRBD1 (6 bases). V dropped 4 bases and J dropped 1 base, with 8 bases sitting between them. The CDR3 totals 13 residues. The V gene's germline CDR1 is SGHRS and CDR2 YFSETQ. The CDR3 region has the DNA TGCGCCAGCAGCCAACAGGGCCAAGAGACCCAGTACTTC. Encoded protein: CASSQQGQETQYF.

This chain joins TRBV5-4 and TRBJ2-7; no firm D call. Trimming removed 0 bases from V and 3 bases from J, with 7 bases in between. Germline CDR1 and CDR2: SGHNT and YYREEE (reference sequence). This CDR3 contains 13 residues. The CDR3 loop reads CASSLEINYEQYF. DNA of the CDR3: TGTGCCAGCAGCTTGGAGATTAACTACGAGCAGTACTTC.

The chain is built from TRBV7-3 and TRBJ2-7; the match to TRBD2 covers 13 bases. The CDR3 sequence is 20 residues long. CDR1 is SGHTA and CDR2 is FQGTGA in the germline V gene. V shed 3 bases, J shed 0 bases, and the junction held 14 bases outside the gene matches. For the CDR3, the DNA is TGTGCCAGCAGCTTCCCGAGGGCCGCTCGGACTAGCGGGAGCTCCTACGAGCAGTACTTC. This translates into CASSFPRAARTSGSSYEQYF.

The gene calls are TRBV30 and TRBJ1-1; 7 nucleotides align to TRBD1. The CDR3 totals 13 residues. V lost 2 bases to trimming and J lost 5 bases; unmatched junction nucleotides: 5. The germline CDR1 and CDR2 sequences are GTSNPN and SVGIG (reference sequence). This CDR3 is CAWSIGGGTEAFF. The CDR3 DNA sequence: TGTGCCTGGAGTATAGGGGGCGGAACTGAAGCTTTCTTT.

The V gene is TRBV6-6, the J gene TRBJ2-5; D not resolved. Germline V CDR1 and CDR2: MNHNY, SVGAGI (reference sequence). The CDR3 is 12 amino acids. V was pared by 2 bases and J by 8 bases, with 9 bases between. CDR3 protein: CASSYPLSTQYF. The DNA for the CDR3 is TGTGCCAGCAGTTACCCTCTATCCACCCAGTACTTC.

The rearrangement joins TRBV9 to TRBJ1-2; possibly TRBD1 for D (6 bases). This CDR3 spans 15 amino acids. CDR1 and CDR2 (germline): SGDLS, YYNGEE. V was cut by 4 bases and J by 8 bases, with 21 bases left in between. CDR3 nucleotides: TGTGCCAGCAGCCCAACCCCACAGGGTGTAGGCGGCTACACCTTC. Translated: CASSPTPQGVGGYTF. Drawing the rest from reference TRBV9 and TRBJ1-2, the complete variable domain is DSGVTQTPKHLITATGQRVTLRCSPRSGDLSVYWYQQSLDQGLQFLIQYYNGEERAKGNILERFSAQQFPDLHSELNLSSLELGDSALYFCASSPTPQGVGGYTFGSGTRLTVV.

The chain carries TRBV28 and TRBJ1-5, with a possible D match to TRBD1 (5 bases). Trimming removed 4 bases from V and 2 bases from J, with 21 bases in between. The germline CDR1 and CDR2 sequences are MDHEN and SYDVKM. The CDR3 has 18 residues. The CDR3 is CASSSILVGVVGNQPQHF. DNA for the CDR3: TGTGCCAGCAGTTCAATATTGGTAGGGGTGGTGGGCAATCAGCCCCAGCATTTT.

This chain joins TRBV19 and TRBJ1-1; D ambiguous. The V gene's germline CDR1 is LNHDA and CDR2 SQIVND (reference sequence). This CDR3 has 15 amino acids. Trimming removed 2 bases from V and 1 base from J, with 11 bases in between. CDR3 DNA: TGTGCCAGTAGTATAAGAATAGCAAGGAACACTGAAGCTTTCTTT. This codes for CASSIRIARNTEAFF.